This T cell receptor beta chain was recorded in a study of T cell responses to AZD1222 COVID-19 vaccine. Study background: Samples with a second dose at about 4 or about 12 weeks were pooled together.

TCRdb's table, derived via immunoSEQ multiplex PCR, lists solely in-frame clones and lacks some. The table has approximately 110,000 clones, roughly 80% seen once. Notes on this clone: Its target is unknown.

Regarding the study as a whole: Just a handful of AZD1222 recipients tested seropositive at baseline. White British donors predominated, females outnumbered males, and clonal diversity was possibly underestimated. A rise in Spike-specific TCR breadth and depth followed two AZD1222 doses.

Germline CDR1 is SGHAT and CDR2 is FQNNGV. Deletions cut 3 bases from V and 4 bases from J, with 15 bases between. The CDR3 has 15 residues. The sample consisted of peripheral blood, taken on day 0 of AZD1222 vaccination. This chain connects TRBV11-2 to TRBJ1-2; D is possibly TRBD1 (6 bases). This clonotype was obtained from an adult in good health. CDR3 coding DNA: TGTGCCAGCAGCTTGGGGGGCCGCCAGCCCTATGGCTACACCTTC. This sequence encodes CASSLGGRQPYGYTF.